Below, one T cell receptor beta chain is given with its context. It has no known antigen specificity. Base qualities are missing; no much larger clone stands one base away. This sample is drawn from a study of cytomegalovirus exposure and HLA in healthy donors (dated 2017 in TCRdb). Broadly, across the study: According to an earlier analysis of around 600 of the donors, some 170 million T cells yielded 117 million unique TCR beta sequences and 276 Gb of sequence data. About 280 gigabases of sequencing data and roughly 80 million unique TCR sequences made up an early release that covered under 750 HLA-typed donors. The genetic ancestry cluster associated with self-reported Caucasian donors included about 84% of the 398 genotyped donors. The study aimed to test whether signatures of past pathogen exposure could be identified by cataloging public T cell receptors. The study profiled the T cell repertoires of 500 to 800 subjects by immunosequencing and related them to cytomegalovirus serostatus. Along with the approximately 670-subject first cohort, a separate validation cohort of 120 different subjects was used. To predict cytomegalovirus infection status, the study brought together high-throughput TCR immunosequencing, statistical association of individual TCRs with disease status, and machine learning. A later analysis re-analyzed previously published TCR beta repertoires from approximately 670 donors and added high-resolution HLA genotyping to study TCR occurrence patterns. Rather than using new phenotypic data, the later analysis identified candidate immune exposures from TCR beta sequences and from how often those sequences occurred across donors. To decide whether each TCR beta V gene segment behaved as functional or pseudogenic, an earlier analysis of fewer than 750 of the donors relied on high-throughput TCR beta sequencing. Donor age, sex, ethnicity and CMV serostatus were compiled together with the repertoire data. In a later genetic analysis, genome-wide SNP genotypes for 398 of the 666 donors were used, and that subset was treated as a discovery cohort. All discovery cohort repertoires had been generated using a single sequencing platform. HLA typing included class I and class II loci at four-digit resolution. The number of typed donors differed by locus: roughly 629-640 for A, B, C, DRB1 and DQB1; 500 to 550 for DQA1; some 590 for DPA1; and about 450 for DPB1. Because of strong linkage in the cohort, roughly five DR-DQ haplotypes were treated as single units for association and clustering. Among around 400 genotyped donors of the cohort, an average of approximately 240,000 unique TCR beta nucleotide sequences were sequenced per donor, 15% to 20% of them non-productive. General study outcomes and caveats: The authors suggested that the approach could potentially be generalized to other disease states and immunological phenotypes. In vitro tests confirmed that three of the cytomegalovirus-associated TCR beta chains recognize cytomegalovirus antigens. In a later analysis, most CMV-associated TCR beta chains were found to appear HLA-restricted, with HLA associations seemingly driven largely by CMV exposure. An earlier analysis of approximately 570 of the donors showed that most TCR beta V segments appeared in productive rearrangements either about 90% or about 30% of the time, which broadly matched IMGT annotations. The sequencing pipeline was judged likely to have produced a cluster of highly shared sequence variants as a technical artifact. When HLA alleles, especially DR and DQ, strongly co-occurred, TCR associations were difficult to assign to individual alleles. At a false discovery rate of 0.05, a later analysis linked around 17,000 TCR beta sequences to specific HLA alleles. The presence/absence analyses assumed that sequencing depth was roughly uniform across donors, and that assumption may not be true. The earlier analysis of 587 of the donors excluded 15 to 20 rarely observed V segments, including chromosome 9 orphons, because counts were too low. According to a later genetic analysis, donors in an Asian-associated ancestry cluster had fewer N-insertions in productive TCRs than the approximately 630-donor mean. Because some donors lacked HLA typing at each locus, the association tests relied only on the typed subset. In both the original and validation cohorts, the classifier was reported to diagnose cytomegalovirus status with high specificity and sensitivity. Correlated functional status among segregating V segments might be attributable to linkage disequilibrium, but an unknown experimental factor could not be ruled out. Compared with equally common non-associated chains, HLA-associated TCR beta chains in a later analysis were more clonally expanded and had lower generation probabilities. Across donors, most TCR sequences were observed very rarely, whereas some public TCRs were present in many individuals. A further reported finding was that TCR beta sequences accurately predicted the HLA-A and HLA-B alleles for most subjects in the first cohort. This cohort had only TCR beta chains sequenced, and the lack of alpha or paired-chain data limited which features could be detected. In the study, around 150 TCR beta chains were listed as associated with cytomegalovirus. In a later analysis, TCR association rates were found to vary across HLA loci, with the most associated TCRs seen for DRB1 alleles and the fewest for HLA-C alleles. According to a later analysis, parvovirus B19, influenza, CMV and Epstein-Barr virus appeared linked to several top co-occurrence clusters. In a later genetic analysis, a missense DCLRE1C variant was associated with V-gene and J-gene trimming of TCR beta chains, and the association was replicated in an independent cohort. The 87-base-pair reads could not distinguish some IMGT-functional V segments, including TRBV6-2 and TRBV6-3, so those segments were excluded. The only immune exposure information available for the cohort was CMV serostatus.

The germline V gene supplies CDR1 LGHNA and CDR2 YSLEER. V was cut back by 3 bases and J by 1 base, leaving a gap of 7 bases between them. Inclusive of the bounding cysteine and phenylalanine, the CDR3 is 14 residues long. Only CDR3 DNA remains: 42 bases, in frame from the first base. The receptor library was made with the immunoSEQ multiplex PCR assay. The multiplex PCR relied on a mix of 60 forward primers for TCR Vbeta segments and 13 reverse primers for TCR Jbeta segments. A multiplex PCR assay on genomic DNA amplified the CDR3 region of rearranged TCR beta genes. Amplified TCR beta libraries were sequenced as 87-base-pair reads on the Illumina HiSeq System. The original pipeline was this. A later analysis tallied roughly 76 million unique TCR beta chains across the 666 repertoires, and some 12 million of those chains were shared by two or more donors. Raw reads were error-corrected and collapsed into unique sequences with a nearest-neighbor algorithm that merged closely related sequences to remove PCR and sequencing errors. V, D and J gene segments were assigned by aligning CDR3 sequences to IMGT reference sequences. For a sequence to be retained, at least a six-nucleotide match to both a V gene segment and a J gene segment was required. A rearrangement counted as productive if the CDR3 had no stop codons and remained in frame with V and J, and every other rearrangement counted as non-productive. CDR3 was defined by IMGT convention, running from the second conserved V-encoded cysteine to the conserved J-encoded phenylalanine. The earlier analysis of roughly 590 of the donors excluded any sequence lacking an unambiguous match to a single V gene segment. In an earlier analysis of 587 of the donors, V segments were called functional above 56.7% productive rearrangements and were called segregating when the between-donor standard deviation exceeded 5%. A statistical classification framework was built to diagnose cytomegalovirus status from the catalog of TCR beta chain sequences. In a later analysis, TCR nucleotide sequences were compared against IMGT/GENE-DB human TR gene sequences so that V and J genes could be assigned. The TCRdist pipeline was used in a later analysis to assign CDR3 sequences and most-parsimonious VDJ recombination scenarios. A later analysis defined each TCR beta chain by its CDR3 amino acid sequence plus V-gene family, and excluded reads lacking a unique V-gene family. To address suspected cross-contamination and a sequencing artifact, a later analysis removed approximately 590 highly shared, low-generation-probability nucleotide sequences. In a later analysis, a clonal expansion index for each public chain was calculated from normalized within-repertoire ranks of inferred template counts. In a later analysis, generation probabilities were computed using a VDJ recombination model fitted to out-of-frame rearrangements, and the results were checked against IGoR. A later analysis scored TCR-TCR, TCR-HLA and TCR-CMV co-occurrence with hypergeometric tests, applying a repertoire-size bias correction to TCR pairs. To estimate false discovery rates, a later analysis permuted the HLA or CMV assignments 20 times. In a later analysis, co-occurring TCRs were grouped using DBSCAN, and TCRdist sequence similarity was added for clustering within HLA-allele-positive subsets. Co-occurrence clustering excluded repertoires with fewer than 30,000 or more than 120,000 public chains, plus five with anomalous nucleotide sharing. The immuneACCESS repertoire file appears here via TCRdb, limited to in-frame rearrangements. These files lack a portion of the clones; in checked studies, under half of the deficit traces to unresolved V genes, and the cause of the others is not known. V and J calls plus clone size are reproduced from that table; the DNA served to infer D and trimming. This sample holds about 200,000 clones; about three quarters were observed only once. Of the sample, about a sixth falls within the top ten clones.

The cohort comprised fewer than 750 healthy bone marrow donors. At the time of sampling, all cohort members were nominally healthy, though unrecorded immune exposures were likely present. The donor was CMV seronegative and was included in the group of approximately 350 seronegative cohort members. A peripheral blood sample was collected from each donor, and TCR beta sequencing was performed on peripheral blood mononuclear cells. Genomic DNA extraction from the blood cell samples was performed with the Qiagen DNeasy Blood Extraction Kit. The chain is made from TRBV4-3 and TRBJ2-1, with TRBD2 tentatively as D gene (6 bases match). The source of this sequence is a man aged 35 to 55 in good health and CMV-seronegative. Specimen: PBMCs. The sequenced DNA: TGCGCCAGCAGCCAGGGGGGTTCCTACAATGAGCAGTTCTTC. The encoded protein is CASSQGGSYNEQFF.